These T cell receptor beta chains were read from a single sample in a study of monozygotic twins with inflammatory bowel disease. TCRdb re-called the 5' RACE reads, yielding one record per CDR3 amino acid sequence without DNA. In total, the table holds around 450,000 distinct CDR3 sequences. The sequenced sample consisted of blood. These receptors were collected from a human donor with ulcerative colitis or Crohn's disease, or a healthy co-twin of an affected twin (not recorded which). The CDR3 runs from the conserved cysteine through the conserved F or W.

CASSDGLGYEQYF TRBJ2-7 TRBV9
CASSLEGAGWEGANSPLHF TRBJ1-6 TRBV11-2
CASSWDREEGGYTF TRBJ1-2 TRBV6-5
CASSPPASGGYNEQFF TRBJ2-1 TRBV6-1
CVISEGASGGSSYEQYF TRBJ2-7 TRBV10-3
CSVGQLNQPQHF TRBJ1-5 TRBV20-1
CASSLAGTTGGELFF TRBJ2-2 TRBV11-1
CSASGQLNYGYTF TRBJ1-2 TRBV20-1
CAISEEAWGDAGNTIYF TRBJ1-3 TRBV10-3
CASSPGLAGETQYF TRBJ2-5 TRBV7-2
CATAGTSYEQYF TRBJ2-7 TRBV10-3
CASSSSDHEQYF TRBJ2-7 TRBV13
CASSQEVQGGPHTDTQYF TRBJ2-3 TRBV3-1
CASSEAKPGTGLYEQYF TRBJ2-7 TRBV6-1
CASSSGTLGQYF TRBJ2-7 TRBV6-2/TRBV6-3
CAISPGTGITGELFF TRBJ2-2 TRBV10-3
CASSGTGGHYTEAFF TRBJ1-1 TRBV9